The 13 T cell receptor beta chains presented below share a single source sample, sequenced in a study of cytomegalovirus exposure and HLA in healthy donors. The PCR ran on 60 Vbeta and 13 Jbeta primers. Some clones are missing from TCRdb's copy, which holds only in-frame ones; the method was immunoSEQ multiplex PCR. The sample lists 140,000 or so clones; 78% were seen once. Sequences were obtained from PBMCs. The receptors here all came from a female donor in good health and CMV-seronegative.

V is TRBV9 and J is TRBJ1-1; no reliable D call. V lost 4 bases and J lost 4, with 11 bases in between. This CDR3 is built from 13 residues. CDR1 and CDR2 from the germline V gene are SGDLS and YYNGEE. The CDR3 region has the DNA TGTGCCAGCAGCCCAAAAATGAGCACTGAAGCTTTCTTT. This codes for CASSPKMSTEAFF.

The genes are TRBV29-1 and TRBJ2-1; TRBD1 aligns across 10 bases. The ends lost 6 bases at V and 4 bases at J; junction bases unmatched: 9. Germline CDR1 is SQVTM and CDR2 is ANQGSEA. The CDR3 extends over 15 amino acids. The CDR3 nucleotides are TGCAGCGTCTCCAAACCGGGACAGGGGTACAATGAGCAGTTCTTC. It encodes CSVSKPGQGYNEQFF.

V gene TRBV11-2 combines with J gene TRBJ2-7; 8 positions agree with TRBD2. This CDR3 is built from 17 residues. Germline V CDR1 and CDR2: SGHAT, FQNNGV. The V segment lost 6 bases and the J segment 5 bases; nucleotides outside the gene matches: 18. In nucleotides, the CDR3 is TGTGCCAGCAGGCCCAGCGGATTGACGGGAGGGCCGAACGAGCAGTACTTC. Residues: CASRPSGLTGGPNEQYF.

This clone was seen once. The CDR3 is CASSLPPWQGAIEQYF. CDR3 bases: TGTGCCAGCAGTCTCCCCCCATGGCAGGGGGCCATCGAGCAGTACTTC. The chain is built from TRBV6-7 and TRBJ2-7; 8 bases match TRBD1. TRBV6-7 is an open reading frame, and its role is uncertain. This CDR3 has 16 residues. J lost 6 bases, V lost 5 bases, and 15 bases had no gene match.

The rearrangement joins TRBV2 to TRBJ1-2; D gene ambiguous. CDR3 length: 16 residues. V shed 7 bases and J shed 4 bases, with 22 bases lying between them. Germline V lookup: CDR1 SNHLY, CDR2 FYNNEI. CDR3 in amino acids: CASILLTESLVYGYTF. The DNA of the CDR3 is TGTGCCAGCATATTGCTAACAGAGTCATTAGTCTATGGCTACACCTTC.

The V call is TRBV9, the J call TRBJ1-4; TRBD1 agrees at 8 bases. The CDR3 consists of 15 residues. Losses at the gene ends were 1 base for V and 6 bases for J; bases not matched to a gene: 5. Per the germline V gene, CDR1 is SGDLS and CDR2 is YYNGEE. CDR3 nucleotide sequence: TGTGCCAGCAGCGTAACCACAGGGGGGGATGAAAAACTGTTTTTT. This encodes CASSVTTGGDEKLFF.

The chain has TRBV28 and TRBJ2-2; D not certain. From germline, CDR1 is MDHEN and CDR2 SYDVKM. The CDR3 contains 12 residues. The V end was cut by 5 bases, the J end by 4 bases, with 5 bases between. The CDR3 nucleotides are TGTGCCAGCAGTCTAACCACCGGGGAGCTGTTTTTT. It translates to CASSLTTGELFF.

The rearrangement uses TRBV28 and TRBJ2-5; TRBD2 aligns across 8 bases. Per germline, CDR1 MDHEN and CDR2 SYDVKM. V trimming: 3 bases; J trimming: 5 bases; junction bases outside the gene matches: 8. The CDR3 has 15 residues. This CDR3 reads CASSFIGGAPETQYF. The CDR3 DNA sequence: TGTGCCAGCAGTTTTATCGGGGGGGCCCCGGAGACCCAGTACTTC.

The chain is built from TRBV6-1 and TRBJ1-4, with TRBD1 matching 7 bases. Germline CDR1 and CDR2: MNHNS and SASEGT. The V gene end was trimmed by 6 bases and the J gene end by 7 bases; junction bases not matched to a gene: 5. The CDR3 spans 13 residues. CDR3 DNA sequence: TGTGCCAGCAGGGAGGGACAGTTTGAAAAACTGTTTTTT. Protein sequence: CASREGQFEKLFF.

V and J are TRBV27 and TRBJ1-5; D is ambiguous. The V and J ends lost 6 bases and 8 bases respectively, with 11 bases between them. The CDR3 runs 12 residues. Germline V lookup: CDR1 MNHEY, CDR2 SMNVEV (reference sequence). This CDR3 reads CASSDPGEPQHF. CDR3 DNA sequence: TGTGCCAGCAGCGACCCCGGGGAGCCCCAGCATTTT.

As regards this clone: A read error may account for a junction end that differs from germline. V usage is TRBV4-2 and J usage is TRBJ2-2; tentatively, D is TRBD2 (6 bases). Germline assignment: CDR1 LGHNA and CDR2 YNFKEQ. This CDR3 comprises 15 residues. The CDR3 protein is CASSHPDRNTGGLFF. CDR3 in DNA: TGTGCCAGCAGCCATCCGGACCGAAACACCGGGGGGCTGTTTTTT.

J is TRBJ2-3 and V is TRBV2; TRBD1 agrees at 7 bases. Germline V CDR1 and CDR2: SNHLY, FYNNEI. V was clipped by 3 bases and J by 0 bases; unmatched bases: 3. This CDR3 is built from 15 residues. The CDR3 coding sequence is TGTGCCAGCAGTGAGGACAGGTCTAGCACAGATACGCAGTATTTT. It yields the protein CASSEDRSSTDTQYF.

V and J are TRBV27 and TRBJ2-2; possibly TRBD2 for D (5 bases). CDR3 size: 16 residues. Trimming removed 5 bases at V and 1 base at J, with 14 bases between. CDR1 and CDR2 (germline): MNHEY, SMNVEV (reference sequence). The CDR3 loop reads CASSQASRVNTGELFF. CDR3 nucleotide sequence: TGTGCCAGCAGTCAAGCTTCGCGGGTGAACACCGGGGAGCTGTTTTTT.